This record covers a single T cell receptor (beta chain). The data stem from a study of blood T cell repertoires in COVID-19. CDR1 SNHLY and CDR2 FYNNEI come from the germline V gene. The V end lost 4 bases, the J end lost 3 bases, and 13 bases lay between the germline ends. The CDR3 length is 14 residues. In the authors' methods: The assay estimated nucleated cells by amplifying reference gene primers. Libraries were prepared by immunoSEQ multiplex PCR; TCRdb keeps only in-frame clonotypes and omits some of them. V and J calls plus clone size are reproduced from that table; the DNA served to infer D and trimming. The sample lists about 290,000 clones, over 80% occurring once.

The chain has TRBV2 and TRBJ2-7; possible D gene TRBD2, 6 bases. The source material was peripheral blood. The sequence was collected from a woman aged 50 to 60 with active or convalescent COVID-19. The CDR3 DNA reads TGTGCCAGCAGTGGCCGGGACTTTAACTACGAGCAGTACTTC. This sequence encodes CASSGRDFNYEQYF. Complete variable domain (other parts from reference TRBV2 and TRBJ2-7): EPEVTQTPSHQVTQMGQEVILRCVPISNHLYFYWYRQILGQKVEFLVSFYNNEISEKSEIFDDQFSVERPDGSNFTLKIRSTKLEDSAMYFCASSGRDFNYEQYFGPGTRLTVT.